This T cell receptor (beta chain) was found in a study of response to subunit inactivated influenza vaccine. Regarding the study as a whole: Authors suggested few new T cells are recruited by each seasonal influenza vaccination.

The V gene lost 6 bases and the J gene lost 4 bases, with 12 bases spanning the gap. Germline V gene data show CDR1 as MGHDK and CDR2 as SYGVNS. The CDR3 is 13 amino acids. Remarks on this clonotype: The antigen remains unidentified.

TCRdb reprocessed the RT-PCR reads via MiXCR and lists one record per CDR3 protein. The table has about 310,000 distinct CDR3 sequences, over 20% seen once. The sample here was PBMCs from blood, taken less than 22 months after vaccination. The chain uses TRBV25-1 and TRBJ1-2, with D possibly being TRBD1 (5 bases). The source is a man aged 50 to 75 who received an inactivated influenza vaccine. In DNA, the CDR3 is TGTGCCAGCAGCGATGACAGAACCTATGGCTACACCTTC. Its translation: CASSDDRTYGYTF.